Reported below is one TCR beta chain. The data belong to a study of shared T cell receptors in the human thymus. V lost 0 bases, J lost 2 bases, and 3 bases stayed unmatched. CDR1 SGDLS and CDR2 YYNGEE come from the germline V gene. The CDR3 is made up of 15 amino acids. Sequencing used immunoSEQ multiplex PCR; TCRdb keeps in-frame clones, though not all of them. The sample has about 500,000 clones, roughly 74% seen once; the top ten hold about 0.013%. A further study also used this sample, focusing on human thymus T cells. From that second work: Thymus tissue was removed during corrective cardiac surgery. Apparent bias marked the V and J gene usage of thymic and blood repertoires. Among unrelated individuals, related research reported thymic repertoires that overlapped highly.

The sequenced material came from thymocytes. This clonotype originated in a boy younger than two with a congenital heart defect. J is TRBJ2-5 and V is TRBV9, with 8 bases aligning to TRBD1. The CDR3 region is CASSVVDREQETQYF. Written as DNA, the CDR3 is TGTGCCAGCAGCGTAGTGGACAGGGAACAAGAGACCCAGTACTTC.